These 27 T cell receptor beta chains share one sample of origin, sequenced in a study of beta chain features in type 1 diabetes. Expressed TCRB transcripts were sequenced because the isolated RNA had all been reverse transcribed beforehand. Libraries were prepared by immunoSEQ multiplex PCR; TCRdb keeps only in-frame clonotypes and omits some of them. This repertoire shows more than 300,000 clones, 9.6% found once; its top ten account for less than 0.65%. Study-wide results and limits: For Type 1 diabetes patients, all four CD4+ subsets carried TCRB CDR3s that were moderately but significantly shorter.

These receptors lack a known antigen. Input material: central memory CD4+ T cells from blood. All receptors derive from a man between 25 and 39 years old with type 1 diabetes.

The rearrangement links TRBV7-3 to TRBJ1-5; unclear D gene. Trimming left V 5 bases short and J 2 bases short, with 10 bases between. This CDR3 region has 14 residues. The germline gives CDR1 SGHTA, CDR2 FQGTGA. In nucleotides, the CDR3 is TGTGCCAGCAGCCTCACGACCGGCAATCAGCCCCAGCATTTT. It translates to CASSLTTGNQPQHF.

This clone was observed a handful of times. J is TRBJ2-7 and V is TRBV5-1; 10 bases align to TRBD1. The CDR3 extends over 15 amino acids. Trimming took 4 bases from V and 3 from J; bases not matched to a gene: 7. Germline lookup yields CDR1 SGHRS and CDR2 YFSETQ. This CDR3 reads CASSQTTGGFYEQYF. The CDR3 DNA reads as TGCGCCAGCAGCCAGACGACAGGGGGCTTCTACGAGCAGTACTTC. The full variable domain, rest sourced from reference TRBV5-1 and TRBJ2-7, is KAGVTQTPRYLIKTRGQQVTLSCSPISGHRSVSWYQQTPGQGLQFLFEYFSETQRNKGNFPGRFSGRQFSNSRSEMNVSTLELGDSALYLCASSQTTGGFYEQYFGPGTRLTVT.

The V and J genes are TRBV5-1 and TRBJ2-5; no firm D call. The CDR3 contains 12 residues. V was pared by 3 bases and J by 3 bases, with 6 bases between. Germline V gene lookup returns CDR1 SGHRS and CDR2 YFSETQ. CDR3: CASSSSKETQYF. The CDR3 coding sequence is TGCGCCAGCAGCTCCTCCAAAGAGACCCAGTACTTC.

The table lists this clone with many counts. This chain joins TRBV10-3 and TRBJ2-1; 10 bases line up with TRBD2. Germline V gene sequence: CDR1 ENHRY, CDR2 SYGVKD. The CDR3 is 16 residues long. V trimming: 6 bases; J trimming: 6 bases; junction bases outside the gene matches: 11. The CDR3 DNA reads TGTGCCATCAGCACAGGGGATAGCGGGAGGACCAATGAGCAGTTCTTC. Its translation: CAISTGDSGRTNEQFF.

This clone was detected a few times. The J gene is TRBJ2-1, the V gene TRBV7-9; 8 bases map to TRBD2. Germline V gene data show CDR1 as SEHNR and CDR2 as FQNEAQ (reference sequence). V lost 4 bases, J lost 8 bases, and 7 bases stayed unmatched. The CDR3 is 14 residues long. The CDR3: CASSYGTRVDEQFF. The CDR3 bases are TGTGCCAGCAGCTACGGGACTAGAGTCGATGAGCAGTTCTTC. Filled out from reference TRBV7-9 and TRBJ2-1, the complete variable domain reads DTGVSQNPRHKITKRGQNVTFRCDPISEHNRLYWYRQTLGQGPEFLTYFQNEAQLEKSRLLSDRFSAERPKGSFSTLEIQRTEQGDSAMYLCASSYGTRVDEQFFGPGTRLTVL.

The genes are TRBV5-1 and TRBJ1-2, with 7 bases lining up with TRBD1. The CDR3 has 14 residues. CDR1 and CDR2 (germline): SGHRS, YFSETQ. V lost 2 bases, J lost 2 bases, and 3 bases stayed unmatched. DNA for the CDR3: TGCGCCAGCAGCTTAGACAGGGTCAACTATGGCTACACCTTC. Encoded protein: CASSLDRVNYGYTF.

The sample holds many counts of this clone. This sequence joins TRBV28 and TRBJ2-7, with a weak D call TRBD1 (6 bases). In germline, CDR1 is MDHEN, CDR2 SYDVKM. The CDR3 totals 14 residues. V was trimmed by 1 base and J by 4 bases, leaving 11 bases between them. CDR3 region: CASSLYRVNYEQYF. Here the CDR3 DNA reads TGTGCCAGCAGTTTATACAGGGTCAATTACGAGCAGTACTTC.

This CDR3 reads CASSPGTLSGNTIYF. Written as DNA, the CDR3 is TGTGCCAGCAGCCCCGGGACACTTTCTGGAAACACCATATATTTT. The rearrangement uses TRBV7-8 and TRBJ1-3; TRBD1 might be the D (6 bases). Trimming pared 5 bases from V and 1 base from J, leaving 12 bases between. CDR1 SGHVS and CDR2 FQNEAQ come from the germline V gene. The CDR3 is 15 residues long. Drawing the rest from reference TRBV7-8 and TRBJ1-3, the complete variable domain is GAGVSQSPRYKVAKRGQDVALRCDPISGHVSLFWYQQALGQGPEFLTYFQNEAQLDKSGLPSDRFFAERPEGSVSTLKIQRTQQEDSAVYLCASSPGTLSGNTIYFGEGSWLTVV.

V and J are TRBV6-5 and TRBJ2-7, with 10 bases aligning to TRBD1. This CDR3 has 14 amino acids. Germline trimming cut 4 bases from V and 3 bases from J; bases unmatched to any gene: 3. Germline V gives CDR1 MNHEY, CDR2 SVGAGI. CDR3 protein: CASSFRDRGYEQYF. The CDR3 DNA reads as TGTGCCAGCAGTTTCCGGGACAGGGGCTACGAGCAGTACTTC.

This clone was seen a handful of times. The chain couples TRBV9 to TRBJ2-5; tentatively, D is TRBD2 (5 bases). Germline values: CDR1 SGDLS, CDR2 YYNGEE. Deletions cut 0 bases from V and 5 bases from J, with 14 bases between. This CDR3 comprises 15 residues. The CDR3: CASSVAGVRTETQYF. DNA for the CDR3: TGTGCCAGCAGCGTAGCCGGGGTCCGCACGGAGACCCAGTACTTC.

This clone was seen only a few times. The J gene is TRBJ2-7, the V gene TRBV6-1, with a tentative D call TRBD2 (5 bases). Between the trimmed V and J ends, which lost 6 bases and 1 base, there was a span of 10 bases. The CDR3 extends over 13 amino acids. CDR1 MNHNS and CDR2 SASEGT come from the germline V gene. This chain's CDR3 is CASREDPSYEQYF. CDR3 sequence (DNA): TGTGCCAGCAGGGAGGACCCGTCCTACGAGCAGTACTTC.

This clone was observed a few times. V and J are TRBV30 and TRBJ1-5, with a possible D match to TRBD1 (5 bases). V was pared by 4 bases and J by 6 bases, with 16 bases between. The CDR3 is 14 residues long. Germline CDR1 reads GTSNPN; CDR2 reads SVGIG (reference sequence). The CDR3 DNA sequence: TGTGCCTGGACGGAGACAGAGAGTAGTCAGCCCCAGCATTTT. This encodes CAWTETESSQPQHF.

This clone occurred a few times. Germline is not matched at one junction end, which may reflect a read error. The V gene is TRBV4-1, the J gene TRBJ2-3, with 11 bases that match TRBD2. The CDR3 runs 16 residues. CDR1 is MGHRA, CDR2 YSYEKL, per germline. CDR3 sequence reads: CASSLQVAGGEDTQYF. The CDR3 DNA reads as TGTGCCAGCAGCCTTCAAGTAGCGGGAGGGGAAGATACGCAGTATTTT.

This clone has more than one count but fewer than ten. The chain links TRBV4-2 to TRBJ2-1; 7 nucleotides line up with TRBD2. Per germline, CDR1 LGHNA and CDR2 YNFKEQ. The trim removed 4 bases at V and 3 bases at J, leaving 12 bases unmatched. This CDR3 region has 17 residues. CDR3 loop: CASSREPSGGNYNEQFF. In nucleotides, the CDR3 is TGTGCCAGCAGCCGGGAGCCTAGCGGAGGGAACTACAATGAGCAGTTCTTC.

This clone was detected a few times. V usage is TRBV6-5 and J usage is TRBJ1-2; perhaps TRBD1 as D (5 bases). The CDR3 extends over 15 amino acids. V shed 0 bases and J shed 4 bases, with 12 bases lying between them. Germline V lookup: CDR1 MNHEY, CDR2 SVGAGI. CDR3 sequence: CASSYSIMGGYGYTF. CDR3 bases: TGTGCCAGCAGTTACTCGATCATGGGGGGCTATGGCTACACCTTC.

Many counts were recorded for this clone. V and J are TRBV21-1 and TRBJ2-3; TRBD1, the table's D call, lacks a check against the DNA. TRBV21-1 has pseudogene status. This CDR3 has 16 amino acids. The CDR3 is CASSTDTNYETDTQYF. CDR3 in DNA: TGTGCCAGCAGCACGGACACCAACTACGAGACAGATACGCAGTATTTT.

This clone turned up a few times. This chain uses TRBV28 with TRBJ1-3; weak D call: TRBD1 (6 bases). CDR3 length: 17 residues. The V and J ends lost 6 bases and 0 bases respectively, with 18 bases between them. Germline values: CDR1 MDHEN, CDR2 SYDVKM. CDR3 residues: CASRGAGWVSSGNTIYF. The CDR3 DNA reads TGTGCCAGCAGGGGGGCCGGGTGGGTAAGCTCTGGAAACACCATATATTTT.

The chain employs TRBV6-6 and TRBJ1-2; D remains unclear. This CDR3 has 13 residues. V lost 4 bases and J 2 bases, leaving 8 bases between the germline ends. Germline-derived CDR1 and CDR2 are MNHNY and SVGAGI (reference sequence). The CDR3 coding sequence is TGTGCCAGCAGTTCAGGCAGCAACTATGGCTACACCTTC. Protein product: CASSSGSNYGYTF.

This clone has a handful of counts. The V gene is TRBV11-2, the J gene TRBJ2-2; no clear D gene. Germline V gene lookup returns CDR1 SGHAT and CDR2 FQNNGV. The CDR3 contains 15 residues. V dropped 4 bases and J dropped 1 base, with 10 bases sitting between them. The DNA for the CDR3 is TGTGCCAGCAGCTCCTTCAGCATGAACACCGGGGAGCTGTTTTTT. It translates to CASSSFSMNTGELFF.

This clone was picked up a small number of times. The chain uses TRBV6-6 and TRBJ2-5, with 8 bases matching TRBD2. Germline V lookup: CDR1 MNHNY, CDR2 SVGAGI (reference sequence). V lost 6 bases and J lost 6; bases outside the gene matches: 9. This CDR3 has 14 residues. The CDR3 coding sequence is TGTGCCAGCAGATCAAGCGGGAGCGGGCAGACCCAGTACTTC. It yields the protein CASRSSGSGQTQYF.

The chain links TRBV2 to TRBJ2-7, with a tentative D call TRBD1 (6 bases). The germline V gene encodes CDR1 SNHLY and CDR2 FYNNEI. V was clipped by 1 base and J by 6 bases, with 10 bases between them. CDR3 size: 13 residues. The CDR3 protein is CASSEDRVGEQYF. CDR3 nucleotides: TGTGCCAGCAGTGAAGACAGGGTTGGCGAGCAGTACTTC.

Details on this clone: The same CDR3 also results from other DNA sequences found in this sample. The chain has TRBV5-1 and TRBJ2-2, with 9 bases aligning to TRBD1. The junction had 4 bases not matched to a gene; V was cut back by 3 bases and J by 4 bases. Germline V gives CDR1 SGHRS, CDR2 YFSETQ. CDR3 size: 15 residues. CDR3 sequence reads: CASSWGTGSTGELFF. The CDR3 DNA is TGCGCCAGCAGCTGGGGGACAGGGAGCACCGGGGAGCTGTTTTTT.

The table lists this clone with a few counts. This rearrangement joins TRBV6-1 to TRBJ1-4; D unresolved. The CDR3 loop spans 14 amino acids. Trimming took off 8 bases at V and 0 bases at J, with 10 bases between the two ends. Germline V gives CDR1 MNHNS, CDR2 SASEGT. The DNA of the CDR3 is TGTGCCAGCGAACAGCGATCAACTAATGAAAAACTGTTTTTT. Its protein is CASEQRSTNEKLFF.

This clone occurred many times. The chain links TRBV30 to TRBJ1-3; D is unresolved. Trimming stripped 2 bases from V and 5 bases from J, with 7 bases between. CDR1 GTSNPN and CDR2 SVGIG come from the germline V gene (reference sequence). The CDR3 contains 12 residues. The CDR3 is CAWSYQRNTIYF. The CDR3 DNA reads TGTGCCTGGAGTTACCAAAGAAACACCATATATTTT.

V and J are TRBV5-4 and TRBJ2-5, with D perhaps TRBD1 (6 bases). Deletions cut 3 bases from V and 0 bases from J, with 12 bases between. The CDR3 is made up of 15 amino acids. Germline V gene data show CDR1 as SGHNT and CDR2 as YYREEE (reference sequence). CDR3 in amino acids: CASSSTQGYQETQYF. The DNA of the CDR3 is TGTGCCAGCAGCTCCACACAGGGCTACCAAGAGACCCAGTACTTC.

Only a few counts were recorded for this clone. This sequence joins TRBV11-1 and TRBJ2-7; 12 bases fit TRBD2. The CDR3 is made up of 14 amino acids. The J segment lost 6 bases and the V segment lost 6 bases, leaving 6 bases of the junction unmatched. Per germline, CDR1 SGHAT and CDR2 FQDESV (reference sequence). For the CDR3, the DNA is TGTGCCAGCAGTTCGGAACTAGCGGGAGGCGAGCAGTACTTC. This encodes CASSSELAGGEQYF.

There are a few counts of this clone. V and J are TRBV6-5 and TRBJ2-1; TRBD2 matches at 9 bases. V lost 0 bases to trimming and J lost 4 bases; unmatched junction nucleotides: 4. Germline V gene lookup returns CDR1 MNHEY and CDR2 SVGAGI. The CDR3 loop spans 16 amino acids. CDR3 loop: CASSYSASGDYNEQFF. In nucleotides, the CDR3 is TGTGCCAGCAGTTACTCGGCTAGCGGGGATTACAATGAGCAGTTCTTC.